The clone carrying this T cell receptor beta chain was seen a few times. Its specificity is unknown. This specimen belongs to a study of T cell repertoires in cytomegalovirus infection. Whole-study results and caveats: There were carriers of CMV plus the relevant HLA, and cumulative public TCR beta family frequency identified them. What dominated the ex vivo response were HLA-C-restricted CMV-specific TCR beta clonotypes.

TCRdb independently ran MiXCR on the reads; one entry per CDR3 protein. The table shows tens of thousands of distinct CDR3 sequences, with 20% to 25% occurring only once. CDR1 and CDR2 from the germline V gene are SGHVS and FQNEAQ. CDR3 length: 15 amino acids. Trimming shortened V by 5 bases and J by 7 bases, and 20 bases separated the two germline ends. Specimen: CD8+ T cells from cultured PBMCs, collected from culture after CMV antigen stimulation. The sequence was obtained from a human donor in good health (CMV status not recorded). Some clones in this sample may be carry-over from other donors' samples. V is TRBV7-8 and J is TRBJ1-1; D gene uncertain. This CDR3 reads CASSRYPIERVEAFF. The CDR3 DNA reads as TGTGCCAGCAGCCGATACCCCATCGAGCGGGTTGAAGCTTTCTTT.